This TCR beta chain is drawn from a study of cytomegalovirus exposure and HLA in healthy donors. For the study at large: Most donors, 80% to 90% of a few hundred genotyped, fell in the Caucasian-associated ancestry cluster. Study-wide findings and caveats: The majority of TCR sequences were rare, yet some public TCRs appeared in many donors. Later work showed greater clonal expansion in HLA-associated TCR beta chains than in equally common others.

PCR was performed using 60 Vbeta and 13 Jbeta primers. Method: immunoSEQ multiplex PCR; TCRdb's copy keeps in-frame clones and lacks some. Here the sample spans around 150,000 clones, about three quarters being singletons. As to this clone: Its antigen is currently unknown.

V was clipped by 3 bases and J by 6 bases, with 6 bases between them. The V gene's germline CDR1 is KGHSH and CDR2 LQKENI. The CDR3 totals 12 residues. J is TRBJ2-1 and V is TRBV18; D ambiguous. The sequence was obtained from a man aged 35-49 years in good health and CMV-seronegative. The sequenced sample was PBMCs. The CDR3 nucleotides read TGTGCCAGCTCACCTTCAGTCAATGAGCAGTTCTTC. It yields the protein CASSPSVNEQFF.